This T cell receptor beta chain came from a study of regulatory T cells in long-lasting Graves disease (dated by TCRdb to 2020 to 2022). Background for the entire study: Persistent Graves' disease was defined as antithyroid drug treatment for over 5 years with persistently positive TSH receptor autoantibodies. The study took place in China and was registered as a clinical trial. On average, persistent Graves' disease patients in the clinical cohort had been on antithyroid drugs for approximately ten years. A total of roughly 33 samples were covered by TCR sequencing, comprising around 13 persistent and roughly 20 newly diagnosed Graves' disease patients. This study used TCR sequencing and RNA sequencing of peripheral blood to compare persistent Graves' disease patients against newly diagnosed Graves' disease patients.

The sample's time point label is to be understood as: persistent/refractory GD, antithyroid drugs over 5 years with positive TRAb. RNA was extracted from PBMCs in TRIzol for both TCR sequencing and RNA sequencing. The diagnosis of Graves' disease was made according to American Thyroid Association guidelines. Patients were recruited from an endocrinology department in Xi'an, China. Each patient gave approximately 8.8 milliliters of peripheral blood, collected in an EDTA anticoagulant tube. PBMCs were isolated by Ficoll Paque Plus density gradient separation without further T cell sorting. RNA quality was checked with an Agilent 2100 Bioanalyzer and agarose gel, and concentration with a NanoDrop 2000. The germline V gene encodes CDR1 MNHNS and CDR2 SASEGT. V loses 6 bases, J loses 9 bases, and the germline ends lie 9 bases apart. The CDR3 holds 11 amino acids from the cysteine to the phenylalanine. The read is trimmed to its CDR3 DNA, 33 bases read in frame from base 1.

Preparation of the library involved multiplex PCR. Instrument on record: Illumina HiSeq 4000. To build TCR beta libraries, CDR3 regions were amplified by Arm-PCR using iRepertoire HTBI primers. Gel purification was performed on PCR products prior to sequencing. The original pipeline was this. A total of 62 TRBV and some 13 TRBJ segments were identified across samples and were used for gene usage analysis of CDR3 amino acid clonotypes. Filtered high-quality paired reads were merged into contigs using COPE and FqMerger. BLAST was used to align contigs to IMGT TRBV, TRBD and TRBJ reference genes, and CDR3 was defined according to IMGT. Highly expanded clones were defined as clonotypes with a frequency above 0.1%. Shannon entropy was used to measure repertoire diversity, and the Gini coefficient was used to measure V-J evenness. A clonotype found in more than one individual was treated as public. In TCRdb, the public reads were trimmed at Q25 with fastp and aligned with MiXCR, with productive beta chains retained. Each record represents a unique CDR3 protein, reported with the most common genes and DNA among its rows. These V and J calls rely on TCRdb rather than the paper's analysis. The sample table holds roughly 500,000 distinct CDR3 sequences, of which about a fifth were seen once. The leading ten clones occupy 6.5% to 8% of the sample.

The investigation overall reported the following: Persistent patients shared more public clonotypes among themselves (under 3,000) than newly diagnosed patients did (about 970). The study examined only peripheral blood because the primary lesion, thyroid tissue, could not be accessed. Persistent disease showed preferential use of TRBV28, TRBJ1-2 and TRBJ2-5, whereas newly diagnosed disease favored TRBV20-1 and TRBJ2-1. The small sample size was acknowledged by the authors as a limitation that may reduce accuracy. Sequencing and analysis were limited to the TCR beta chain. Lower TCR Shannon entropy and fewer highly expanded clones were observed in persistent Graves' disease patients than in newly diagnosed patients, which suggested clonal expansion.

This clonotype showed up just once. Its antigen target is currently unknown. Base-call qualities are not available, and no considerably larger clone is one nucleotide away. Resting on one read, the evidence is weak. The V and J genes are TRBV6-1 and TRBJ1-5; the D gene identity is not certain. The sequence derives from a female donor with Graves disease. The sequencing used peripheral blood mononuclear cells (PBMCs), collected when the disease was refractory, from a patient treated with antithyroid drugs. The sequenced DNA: TGTGCCAGCAGGGGGAAAGGGCCCCAGCATTTT. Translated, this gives CASRGKGPQHF.